The present entry profiles one TCR beta chain with its context. Its cognate antigen has yet to be identified. The sample holds no much larger clone one base away, and base qualities are not on file. The immunoSEQ Assay, a bias-controlled multiplex PCR, was used to amplify TCRbeta CDR3 regions from genomic DNA. Per the authors' processing: The number of nucleated cells in each sample was estimated from the amplification of reference gene primers within the assay. To quantify the absolute abundance of each unique TCRbeta CDR3 rearrangement, sequence reads were collapsed and filtered. For each sample, productive Simpson clonality was calculated as the square root of Simpson's diversity index over productive rearrangements. TCRdb re-hosts the immuneACCESS table, in-frame sequences only. Its copies lack some clones; in the studies checked, an unresolved V gene accounts for under half of them, and the cause for the rest is not known. That table gives V, J and clone size, and the DNA gave D and trimming. The sample table shows roughly 300,000 clones, and over 75% are seen once. The leading ten clones occupy about 14% of the sample.

This sample was included in a study of blood T cell repertoires in COVID-19 (dated by TCRdb to 2018 to 2020). Regarding the study in general: The collaborator samples originated in the United States, Italy and Spain and spanned the acute and convalescent phases of COVID-19. The material from the prospective study consisted of cDNA or gDNA derived from T cells, B-cell-depleted T cells, or PBMCs. The dataset comprised deeply sampled blood TCRbeta repertoires from subjects exposed to, actively infected with, or recovered from COVID-19. The repertoires were made available in a free public database intended to serve as a resource for research on the immune response to SARS-CoV-2. Samples were obtained from the ongoing ImmuneRACE study (first 160 participants) and from about 1,300 subjects provided by 6 global collaborators. Sample metadata almost always included a de-identified subject ID, COVID-19 status, age in years and sex. Where HLA class I and class II types were available, the types were taken from metadata supplied by the sample provider, not from assay-based typing.

Results and caveats for the whole study, not just this receptor: How much clinical and demographic metadata was included differed by source and by participant, and the metadata was provided uncurated.

The CDR3 holds 15 amino acids from the cysteine to the phenylalanine. Just the 45-base CDR3 DNA is kept, in frame starting at base 1. Trimming accounts for 3 bases at V and 5 bases at J, while the number of junction bases matched to no gene is 6. CDR1 is given as KGHSH and CDR2 as LQKENI, both from the germline V gene. Collaborating institutions collected whole blood in K2EDTA tubes following their own protocols. For TCRbeta analysis, collaborator samples were shipped as frozen whole blood, as isolated PBMCs, or as DNA extracted from either sample type. The sequence is built from TRBV18 and TRBJ1-4, with 7 bases aligning to TRBD1. The sequenced sample was peripheral blood. The receptor was isolated from a human donor in a cohort sampled during active COVID-19. The encoded CDR3 is CASSPGAGGNEKLFF. The sequenced DNA is TGTGCCAGCTCACCCGGCGCAGGGGGGAATGAAAAACTGTTTTTT.